This T cell receptor (beta chain) stems from a study of T cells in Graves' hyperthyroidism and ophthalmopathy. Study summary: Upon initial diagnosis and before any treatment, peripheral blood was collected. Findings of the study overall: Expanded thyroid clonotypes (above 0.001) were mostly also found in blood.

Germline CDR1 and CDR2: LNHDA and SQIVND (reference sequence). CDR3 length: 13 amino acids. Trimming left V 4 bases short and J 0 bases short, with 6 bases between. This clonotype was observed a handful of times. Its antigen is as yet unknown. Clinical symptoms, serum thyroxine, TRAb, thyroid ultrasound and orbital computed tomography established diagnosis. The PBMCs studied were ones that came from 9 to 10 ml fresh peripheral blood. What was amplified from RNA transcripts were TCR beta CDR3 regions. In the first-round RT-PCR of the TCR CDR3, the HTBI primer set was used. One entry per CDR3 protein results from TCRdb running MiXCR on the multiplex PCR reads. The table lists 600,000 to 650,000 distinct CDR3 sequences, less than 25% of them singletons.

The chain links TRBV19 to TRBJ1-1, with unresolved D. The TCR originated in a man between 25 and 39 years old with Graves' ophthalmopathy. Sequenced sample: blood. Here the CDR3 reads CASSNSLNTEAFF. CDR3 in DNA: TGTGCCAGTAGTAACAGCTTGAACACTGAAGCTTTCTTT.